The present T cell receptor beta chain was sequenced within a study of early T cells in non-severe SARS-CoV-2 infection. Overall study: The input, bulk RNA from unsorted whole blood, was sequenced, and chains were unpaired.

TCRdb used MiXCR to reprocess the 5' RACE reads, holding one entry per CDR3 protein. The data hold 60,000 to 90,000 distinct CDR3 sequences, with roughly a sixth observed a single time. CDR1 is SEHNR, CDR2 FQNEAQ, per germline (reference sequence). Trimming pared 5 bases from V and 0 bases from J, leaving 16 bases between. This CDR3 is built from 16 residues. This clonotype has a handful of counts. V is TRBV7-9 and J is TRBJ1-1; tentatively, D is TRBD1 (5 bases). Sequencing was performed on whole blood. The receptor comes from an adult who was a healthcare worker with PCR-confirmed SARS-CoV-2 infection or an uninfected control (not recorded which). CDR3 in DNA: TGTGCCAGCAGCCCAAGGGAGGGGCGGCTGAACACTGAAGCTTTCTTT. This codes for CASSPREGRLNTEAFF. The full variable domain, completed using reference TRBV7-9 and TRBJ1-1, is DTGVSQNPRHKITKRGQNVTFRCDPISEHNRLYWYRQTLGQGPEFLTYFQNEAQLEKSRLLSDRFSAERPKGSFSTLEIQRTEQGDSAMYLCASSPREGRLNTEAFFGQGTRLTVV.